Each of the 7 T cell receptor beta chains below was sequenced from the same sample in a study of CD8 T cells in Susac syndrome. Reverse transcription of roughly 0.5 to 1 ug RNA was performed with random hexamers. From the immunoSEQ multiplex PCR reads, TCRdb called clonotypes with MiXCR, one entry per CDR3 protein. The table records about 300,000 distinct CDR3 sequences, approximately 91% of them present only once. Specimen: CD8+ T cells from PBMCs. Receptors were obtained from a human donor with multiple sclerosis.

This rearrangement joins TRBV9 to TRBJ2-3, with TRBD2 matching over 11 bases. V lost 4 bases, J lost 5 bases, and 12 bases stayed unmatched. There are 17 residues in the CDR3. The germline V gene encodes CDR1 SGDLS and CDR2 YYNGEE. This CDR3 is CASSSPGVAGGRDTQYF. The CDR3 coding sequence is TGTGCCAGCAGCTCCCCGGGGGTAGCGGGGGGGCGAGATACGCAGTATTTT. The full variable domain, its missing parts supplied by reference TRBV9 and TRBJ2-3, is DSGVTQTPKHLITATGQRVTLRCSPRSGDLSVYWYQQSLDQGLQFLIQYYNGEERAKGNILERFSAQQFPDLHSELNLSSLELGDSALYFCASSSPGVAGGRDTQYFGPGTRLTVL.

This clonotype appeared a single time. The chain uses TRBV3-1 and TRBJ2-2, with D hard to call. The CDR3 spans 17 residues. The V and J ends lost 0 bases and 0 bases respectively, with 11 bases between them. The V gene's germline CDR1 is LGHDT and CDR2 YNNKEL (reference sequence). DNA for the CDR3: TGTGCCAGCAGCCAAGAGGGCCCTCGGTCGAACACCGGGGAGCTGTTTTTT. It codes for CASSQEGPRSNTGELFF.

The chain links TRBV27 to TRBJ2-1; the D gene could be TRBD1 or TRBD2 (6 bases each). The V end was cut by 2 bases, the J end by 4 bases, with 12 bases between. The CDR3 sequence is 15 residues long. The germline gives CDR1 MNHEY, CDR2 SMNVEV (reference sequence). CDR3 coding DNA: TGTGCCAGCAGTTTAGGGGGGCCCTTATACAATGAGCAGTTCTTC. This sequence encodes CASSLGGPLYNEQFF.

The rearrangement uses TRBV28 and TRBJ2-2; D perhaps matches TRBD1 (6 bases). The CDR3 sequence is 17 residues long. Trimming took off 3 bases at V and 4 bases at J, with 18 bases between the two ends. CDR1 is MDHEN, CDR2 SYDVKM, per germline. CDR3 loop: CASSFGGMGASTGELFF. The CDR3 nucleotides read TGTGCCAGCAGTTTTGGTGGGATGGGGGCGAGCACCGGGGAGCTGTTTTTT.

The CDR3 DNA follows: TGTGCCAGCAGCTGGGACAGAAGCTCCTACGAGCAGTACTTC. Encoded protein: CASSWDRSSYEQYF. V is TRBV7-8 and J is TRBJ2-7, with 7 bases fitting TRBD1. The CDR3 contains 14 residues. Germline V gene lookup returns CDR1 SGHVS and CDR2 FQNEAQ. J gave up 0 bases and V 4 bases, and 3 bases lay outside the gene matches.

V gene TRBV13 combines with J gene TRBJ2-1, with D maybe TRBD2 (6 bases). CDR1 and CDR2 from the germline V gene are PRHDT and FYEKMQ (reference sequence). V lost 2 bases to trimming and J lost 6 bases, with 11 bases between them. The CDR3 length is 14 residues. The CDR3 loop is CASSLLGGTNEQFF. The CDR3 nucleotides read TGTGCCAGCAGCTTATTGGGGGGTACCAATGAGCAGTTCTTC.

CDR3 nucleotides: TGTGCCAGCAGCCAAGAGACTAGCGGGGGGGTCGGGTTCTCCTACGAGCAGTACTTC. Its translation: CASSQETSGGVGFSYEQYF. The chain combines TRBV4-2 with TRBJ2-7, with 14 positions matching TRBD2. CDR1 is LGHNA, CDR2 YNFKEQ, per germline. V lost 0 bases, J lost 0 bases, and 7 bases stayed unmatched. There are 19 residues in the CDR3.